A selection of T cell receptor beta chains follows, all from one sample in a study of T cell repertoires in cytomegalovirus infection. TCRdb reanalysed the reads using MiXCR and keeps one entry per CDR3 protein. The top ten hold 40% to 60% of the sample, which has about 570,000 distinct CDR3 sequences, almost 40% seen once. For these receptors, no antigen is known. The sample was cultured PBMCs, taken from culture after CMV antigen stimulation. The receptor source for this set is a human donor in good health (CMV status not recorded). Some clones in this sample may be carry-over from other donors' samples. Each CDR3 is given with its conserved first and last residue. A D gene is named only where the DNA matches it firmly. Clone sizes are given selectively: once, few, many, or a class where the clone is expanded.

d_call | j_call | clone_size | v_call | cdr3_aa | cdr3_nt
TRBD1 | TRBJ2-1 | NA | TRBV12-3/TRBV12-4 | CASASMETGSYNEQFF | TGTGCCAGCGCCTCCATGGAGACAGGGAGTTACAATGAGCAGTTCTTC
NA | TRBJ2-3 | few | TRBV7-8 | CASSLDGPRVTQYF | TGTGCCAGCAGCTTAGATGGGCCCAGGGTTACGCAGTATTTT
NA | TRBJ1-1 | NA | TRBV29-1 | CSGGHQNTEAFF | TGCAGCGGGGGACACCAGAACACTGAAGCTTTCTTT
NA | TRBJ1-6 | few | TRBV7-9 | CASSTSGDSYNSPLHF | TGTGCCAGCAGCACGTCAGGGGACTCCTATAATTCACCCCTCCACTTT
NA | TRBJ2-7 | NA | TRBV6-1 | CASSRGQVSYEQYF | TGTGCCAGCAGCCGGGGGCAGGTATCCTACGAGCAGTACTTC
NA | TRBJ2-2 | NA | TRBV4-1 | CASTHLTGELFF | TGCGCCAGCACCCACTTAACCGGGGAGCTGTTTTTT
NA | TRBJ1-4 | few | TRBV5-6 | CASSHYYRVGEKLFF | TGTGCCAGCAGCCACTACTACAGGGTTGGTGAAAAACTGTTTTTT
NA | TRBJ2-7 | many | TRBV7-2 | CASSFMTGPYEQYF | TGTGCCAGCAGCTTCATGACCGGACCCTACGAGCAGTACTTC
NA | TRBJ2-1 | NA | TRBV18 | CASSQNDNEQFF | TGTGCCAGCTCACAAAACGACAATGAGCAGTTCTTC
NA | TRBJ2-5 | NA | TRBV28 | CASTTPGALTQYF | TGTGCCAGCACCACCCCTGGGGCGCTGACCCAGTACTTC
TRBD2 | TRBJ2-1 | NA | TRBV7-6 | CASSLEGTSTYNEQFF | TGTGCCAGCAGCTTAGAGGGGACTAGCACCTACAATGAGCAGTTCTTC
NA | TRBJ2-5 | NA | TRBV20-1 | CSARDGLSGWETQYF | TGCAGTGCTAGAGATGGCCTCTCGGGGTGGGAGACCCAGTACTTC
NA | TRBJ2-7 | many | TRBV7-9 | CASSSTPYEQYF | TGTGCCAGCAGCTCGACCCCCTACGAGCAGTACTTC
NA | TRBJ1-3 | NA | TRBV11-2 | CASSFLFYAGRLSGNTIYF | TGTGCCAGCAGCTTCCTATTTTATGCAGGCCGCCTTTCTGGAAACACCATATATTTT
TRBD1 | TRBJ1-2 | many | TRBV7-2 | CASSLDGQGRRYGYTF | TGTGCCAGCAGCTTAGACGGACAGGGGAGGCGCTATGGCTACACCTTC
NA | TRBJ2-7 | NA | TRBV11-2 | CASSTGPTYEQYF | TGTGCCAGCAGCACCGGACCGACCTACGAGCAGTACTTC
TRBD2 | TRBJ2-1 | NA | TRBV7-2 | CASSTGLAHNEQFF | TGTGCCAGCAGCACAGGACTAGCCCACAATGAGCAGTTCTTC
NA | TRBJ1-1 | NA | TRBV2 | CARKDTRNTEAFF | TGTGCCAGGAAGGATACACGGAACACTGAAGCTTTCTTT
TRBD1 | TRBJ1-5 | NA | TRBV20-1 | CSARDLERTGVNQPQHF | TGCAGTGCTAGAGATCTGGAGAGGACAGGGGTCAATCAGCCCCAGCATTTT
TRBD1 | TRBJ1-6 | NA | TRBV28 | CASSRTGRNSPLHF | TGTGCCAGCAGCCGGACAGGGAGGAATTCACCCCTCCACTTT
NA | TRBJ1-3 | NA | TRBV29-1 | CSVGRTPAVYF | TGCAGCGTTGGGCGGACACCCGCCGTATATTTT
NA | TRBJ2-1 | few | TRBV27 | CASSLSGFNRGYNEQFF | TGTGCCAGCAGTTTATCGGGTTTTAATAGGGGATACAATGAGCAGTTCTTC
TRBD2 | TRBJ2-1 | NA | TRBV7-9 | CASSPRNQPSGSRDEQFF | TGTGCCAGCAGCCCGCGCAACCAACCTAGCGGGAGCAGGGATGAGCAGTTCTTC
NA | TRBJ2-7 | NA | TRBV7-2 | CASSFTGYLAHEQYF | TGTGCCAGCAGCTTTACAGGGTACCTAGCCCACGAGCAGTACTTC
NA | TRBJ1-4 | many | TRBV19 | CASKHETPEKLFF | TGTGCCAGTAAACACGAGACACCGGAAAAACTGTTTTTT
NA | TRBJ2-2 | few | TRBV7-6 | CASAGPGGPRTGELFF | TGTGCCAGCGCGGGGCCCGGCGGTCCCCGCACCGGGGAGCTGTTTTTT